The 8 T cell receptor beta chains reported below all come from one sample, sequenced in a study of blood T cell repertoires in COVID-19. Sequencing used immunoSEQ multiplex PCR; TCRdb keeps in-frame clones, though not all of them. The sample contains around 150,000 clones, over 60% of which appear only once. Sequenced material: peripheral blood. These receptors all stem from a man between 60 and 70 years old with acute or convalescent COVID-19.

The CDR3: CASGRDSTDTQYF. CDR3 nucleotides: TGTGCCAGCGGTCGGGACTCCACAGATACGCAGTATTTT. The chain combines TRBV6-6 with TRBJ2-3; the D gene is possibly TRBD2 (6 bases). CDR1 and CDR2 from the germline V gene are MNHNY and SVGAGI (reference sequence). V lost 8 bases and J 2 bases, leaving 11 bases between the germline ends. CDR3 length equals 13 residues.

V gene TRBV29-1 combines with J gene TRBJ1-2, with TRBD1 identical over 7 bases. The ends lost 3 bases at V and 2 bases at J; junction bases unmatched: 3. In germline, CDR1 is SQVTM, CDR2 ANQGSEA. This CDR3 is 13 amino acids long. The CDR3 sequence: CSVEGTANYGYTF. The CDR3 DNA follows: TGCAGCGTTGAGGGGACAGCCAACTATGGCTACACCTTC.

This chain uses TRBV7-3 with TRBJ1-1, with a tentative D call TRBD1 (5 bases). V was pared by 2 bases and J by 0 bases, with 7 bases between. The germline gives CDR1 SGHTA, CDR2 FQGTGA. The CDR3 spans 14 residues. CDR3 nucleotides: TGTGCCAGCAGCTTAGGGGGGTTGAACACTGAAGCTTTCTTT. It encodes CASSLGGLNTEAFF.

This clone was detected only once. This chain's CDR3 is CASSHGTGASNTEAFF. For the CDR3, the DNA is TGTGCCAGCTCACACGGGACAGGGGCTTCGAACACTGAAGCTTTCTTT. This rearrangement joins TRBV18 to TRBJ1-1; 10 positions agree with TRBD1. Germline trimming cut 4 bases from V and 1 base from J; bases unmatched to any gene: 6. Germline CDR1 KGHSH, CDR2 LQKENI. CDR3 length: 16 residues.

A few counts support this clone. The rearrangement links TRBV5-8 to TRBJ2-5; 9 nucleotides align to TRBD1. CDR1 SGHTS and CDR2 YDEGEE come from the germline V gene. This CDR3 spans 17 amino acids. Unmatched junction bases numbered 15, after V lost 4 bases and J lost 5 bases. This CDR3 reads CASSPKTGTGLFETQYF. Written as DNA, the CDR3 is TGTGCCAGCAGCCCCAAAACCGGGACAGGGCTTTTCGAGACCCAGTACTTC.

This clone turned up a few times. The chain is built from TRBV2 and TRBJ2-1, with D possibly TRBD1 on 6 matching bases. The CDR3 is 12 residues long. Trimming took off 10 bases at V and 4 bases at J, with 11 bases between the two ends. Germline CDR1 reads SNHLY; CDR2 reads FYNNEI. CDR3 DNA sequence: TGTGCCACCTTGGGACAATACAATGAGCAGTTCTTC. It yields the protein CATLGQYNEQFF.

The CDR3 region is CASSLRGQGYTF. DNA for the CDR3: TGTGCCAGCAGCCTCAGGGGGCAAGGCTACACCTTC. The V and J genes are TRBV3-1 (or the pseudogene TRBV3-2) and TRBJ1-2, with 8 bases fitting TRBD1. The CDR3 is made up of 12 amino acids. Germline CDR1 is LGHDT and CDR2 is YNNKEL (reference sequence). V lost 4 bases, J lost 8 bases, and 3 bases stayed unmatched.

V is TRBV5-1 and J is TRBJ2-1; TRBD2 aligns across 11 bases. With V trimmed by 3 bases and J by 7 bases, 6 bases remained unmatched. CDR1 and CDR2 from the germline V gene are SGHRS and YFSETQ. The CDR3 covers 15 residues. CDR3 DNA sequence: TGCGCCAGCAGCTCCATAGCGGGGGGGTTTAATGAGCAGTTCTTC. Translated: CASSSIAGGFNEQFF.